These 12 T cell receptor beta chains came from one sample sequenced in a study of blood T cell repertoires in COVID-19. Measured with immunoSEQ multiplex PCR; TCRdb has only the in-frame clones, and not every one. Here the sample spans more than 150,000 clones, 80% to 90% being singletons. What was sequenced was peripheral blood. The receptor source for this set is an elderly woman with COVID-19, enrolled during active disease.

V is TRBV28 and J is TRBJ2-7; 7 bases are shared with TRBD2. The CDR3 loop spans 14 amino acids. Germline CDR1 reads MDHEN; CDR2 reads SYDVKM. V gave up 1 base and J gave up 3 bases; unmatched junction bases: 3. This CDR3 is CASSLFSGGYEQYF. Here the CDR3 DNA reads TGTGCCAGCAGTTTATTTTCGGGGGGCTACGAGCAGTACTTC.

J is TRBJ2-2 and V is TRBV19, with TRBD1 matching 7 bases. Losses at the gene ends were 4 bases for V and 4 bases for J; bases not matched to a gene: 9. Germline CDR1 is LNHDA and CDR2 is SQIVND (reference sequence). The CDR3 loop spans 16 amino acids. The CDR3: CASSTWGAGGTGELFF. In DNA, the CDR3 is TGTGCCAGTAGTACCTGGGGCGCAGGGGGCACCGGGGAGCTGTTTTTT.

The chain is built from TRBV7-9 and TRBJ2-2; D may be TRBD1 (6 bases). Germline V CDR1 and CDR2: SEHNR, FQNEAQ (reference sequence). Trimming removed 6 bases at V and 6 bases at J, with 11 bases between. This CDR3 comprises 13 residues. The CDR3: CASSSAGAGELFF. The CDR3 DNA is TGTGCCAGCAGTTCAGCAGGGGCCGGGGAGCTGTTTTTT.

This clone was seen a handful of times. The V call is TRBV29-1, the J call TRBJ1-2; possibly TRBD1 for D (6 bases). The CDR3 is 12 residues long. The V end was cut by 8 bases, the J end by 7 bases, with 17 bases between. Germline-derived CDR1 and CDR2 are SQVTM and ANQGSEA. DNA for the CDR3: TGCAGCTCCGACGGGGGGCCTAGTGGCTACACCTTC. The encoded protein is CSSDGGPSGYTF.

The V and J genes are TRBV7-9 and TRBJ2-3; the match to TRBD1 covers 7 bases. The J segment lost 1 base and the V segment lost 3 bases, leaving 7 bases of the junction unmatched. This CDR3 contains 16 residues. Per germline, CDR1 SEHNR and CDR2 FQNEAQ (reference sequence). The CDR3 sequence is CASSFVGTGGTDTQYF. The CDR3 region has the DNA TGTGCCAGCAGCTTCGTCGGAACAGGGGGCACAGATACGCAGTATTTT.

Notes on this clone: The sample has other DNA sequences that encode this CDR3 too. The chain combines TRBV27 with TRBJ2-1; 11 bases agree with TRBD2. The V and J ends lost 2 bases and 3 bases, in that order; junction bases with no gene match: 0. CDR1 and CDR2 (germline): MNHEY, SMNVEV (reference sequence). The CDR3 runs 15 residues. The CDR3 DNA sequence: TGTGCCAGCAGTTTAACTAGCGGGGGCTACAATGAGCAGTTCTTC. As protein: CASSLTSGGYNEQFF.

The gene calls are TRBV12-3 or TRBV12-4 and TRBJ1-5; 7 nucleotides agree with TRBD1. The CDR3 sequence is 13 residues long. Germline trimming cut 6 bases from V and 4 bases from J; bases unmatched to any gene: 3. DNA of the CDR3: TGTGCCAGCAGACCAGGGGGAAATCAGCCCCAGCATTTT. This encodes CASRPGGNQPQHF.

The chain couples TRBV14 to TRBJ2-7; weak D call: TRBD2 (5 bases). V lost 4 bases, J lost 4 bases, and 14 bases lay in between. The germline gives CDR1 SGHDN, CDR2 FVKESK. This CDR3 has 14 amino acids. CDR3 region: CASSPTYREYEQYF. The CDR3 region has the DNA TGTGCCAGCAGCCCAACCTATAGGGAGTACGAGCAGTACTTC.

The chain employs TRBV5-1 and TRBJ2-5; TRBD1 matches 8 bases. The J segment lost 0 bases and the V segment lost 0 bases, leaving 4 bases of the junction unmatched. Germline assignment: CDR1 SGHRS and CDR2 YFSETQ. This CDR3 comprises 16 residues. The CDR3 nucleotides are TGCGCCAGCAGCTTGGGTGACAGGGGTTACCAAGAGACCCAGTACTTC. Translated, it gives CASSLGDRGYQETQYF.

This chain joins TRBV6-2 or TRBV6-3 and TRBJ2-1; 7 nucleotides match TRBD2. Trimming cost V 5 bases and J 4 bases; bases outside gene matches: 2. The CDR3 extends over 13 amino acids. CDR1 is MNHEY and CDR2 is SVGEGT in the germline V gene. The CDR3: CASSGLVYNEQFF. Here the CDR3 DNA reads TGTGCCAGCAGTGGACTAGTTTACAATGAGCAGTTCTTC.

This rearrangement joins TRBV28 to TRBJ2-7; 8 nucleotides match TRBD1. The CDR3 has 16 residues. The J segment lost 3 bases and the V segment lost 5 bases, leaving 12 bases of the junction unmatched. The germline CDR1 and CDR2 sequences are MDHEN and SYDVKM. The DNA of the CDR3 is TGTGCCAGCAGTATCCTCCGGACAGGGTCTAACTACGAGCAGTACTTC. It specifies CASSILRTGSNYEQYF.

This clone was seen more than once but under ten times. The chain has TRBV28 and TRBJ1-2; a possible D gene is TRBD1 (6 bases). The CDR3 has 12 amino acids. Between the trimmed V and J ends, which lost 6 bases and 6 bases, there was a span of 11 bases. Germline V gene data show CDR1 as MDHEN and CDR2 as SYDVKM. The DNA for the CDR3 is TGTGCCAGCAGGACAGGAGACCATGGCTACACCTTC. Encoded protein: CASRTGDHGYTF.